The clone carrying this TCR beta chain was counted a few times. Its antigen is not identified. The entirety of the isolated RNA underwent reverse transcription, so expressed TCRB transcripts were sequenced. Here immunoSEQ multiplex PCR was the method, and the copy in TCRdb shows in-frame clones only, minus some. The top ten hold around 0.035% of the sample, which has 400,000 to 450,000 clones, about 14% seen once. This entry comes from a study of beta chain features in type 1 diabetes. Study outcomes and limitations: At VDJ recombination sites, type 1 diabetes patients had fewer insertions and more deleted nucleotides. A potential PCR bias toward shorter templates would be equal in patient and control samples.

Germline V gene sequence: CDR1 PRHDT, CDR2 FYEKMQ (reference sequence). The junction had 4 bases not matched to a gene; V was cut back by 2 bases and J by 2 bases. The CDR3 length is 15 residues. The receptor was isolated from a man aged 30 to 39 in good health. The source material was naive CD4+ T cells from blood. J is TRBJ2-5 and V is TRBV13; 8 positions agree with TRBD2. CDR3 amino acids: CASSLIVAGQETQYF. Written as DNA, the CDR3 is TGTGCCAGCAGCTTAATAGTAGCGGGACAAGAGACCCAGTACTTC.